This TCR beta chain came from a study of T cell repertoires in cytomegalovirus infection. Findings and caveats of the study: Carriage of CMV together with the relevant HLA was identifiable through cumulative public TCR beta family frequency.

Germline CDR1 SQVTM, CDR2 ANQGSEA. This CDR3 contains 12 residues. Trimming took 7 bases from V and 5 from J, leaving 13 bases between them. TCRdb recomputed calls from the reads with MiXCR, one row per CDR3 protein. The table records about 300,000 distinct CDR3 sequences, around 10% of them present only once. This clonotype has just a few counts. The antigen is not known. The J gene is TRBJ2-3, the V gene TRBV29-1, with D possibly TRBD2 on 6 matching bases. Sequences were obtained from PBMCs. The receptor comes from a human donor in good health (CMV status not recorded). Some clones in this sample may be carry-over from other donors' samples. The CDR3 protein is CSARGTLDTQYF. The CDR3 bases are TGCAGCGCCCGGGGGACGCTAGATACGCAGTATTTT.